These T cell receptor beta chains were read from a single sample in a study of Ad26.COV2.S vaccination and SARS-CoV-2 variants. The data were produced by immunoSEQ multiplex PCR, yet TCRdb's version contains in-frame clones alone and is incomplete. Here the sample spans some 190,000 clones, roughly nine tenths being singletons. The source material was peripheral blood, sampled after recovery from COVID-19. These receptors all come from a human donor who had recovered from COVID-19. CDR3s include the opening cysteine and the closing phenylalanine or tryptophan. Fields, in order: D gene, J gene, V gene, clone size, CDR3 DNA, CDR3 protein. The D gene is left open where the match is weak. Size tells how often a clone was seen (once, few, many) or the class of an expanded clone, and some rows leave it out.

. TRBJ2-6 TRBV2 few TGTGCCAGCAGCCTAACATGGACTGGGGCCAACGTCCTGACTTTC CASSLTWTGANVLTF
TRBD2 TRBJ2-1 TRBV19 . TGTGCCAGTAGTGCCTCCGGGACTAGCGGGGGCTCGTGGTTCTTC CASSASGTSGGSWFF
. TRBJ1-2 TRBV23-1 . TGCGCCAGGGGAGGGGGGCAGGATAGCTATGGCTACACCTTC CARGGGQDSYGYTF
TRBD2 TRBJ2-3 TRBV3-1/TRBV3-2 . TGTGCCAGCAGCCACCTTTCGAGCGGGAGGTTCACAGATACGCAGTATTTT CASSHLSSGRFTDTQYF
TRBD2 TRBJ2-5 TRBV5-1 . TGCGCCAGCAGCTTTAGCGGGGATGGGGCGGCCCAGTACTTC CASSFSGDGAAQYF
TRBD1 TRBJ1-1 TRBV6-5 . TGTGCCAGCAGTTACTCCCCACGACAGGGAAACACTGAAGCTTTCTTT CASSYSPRQGNTEAFF
TRBD2 TRBJ2-1 TRBV7-9 . TGTGCCAGCAGCTCGACTAGCACTGAGCAGTTCTTC CASSSTSTEQFF
. TRBJ1-2 TRBV9 many TGTGCCAGCAGCGTAGGAAAGGGACCCAATGGCTACACCTTC CASSVGKGPNGYTF
TRBD1 TRBJ1-2 TRBV5-5 . TGTGCCAGCAGCCCCTTCAGAGGACAGGGGTATGGCTACACCTTC CASSPFRGQGYGYTF
TRBD1 TRBJ1-5 TRBV11-2 . TGTGCCAGCAGCTTCGGGACAGATCAGCCCCAGCATTTT CASSFGTDQPQHF
TRBD1 TRBJ1-4 TRBV15 once TGTGCCACCAGCAGAGAGGGAGGGGGCCGGGGAAAACTGTTTTTT CATSREGGGRGKLFF
. TRBJ1-4 TRBV30 . TGTGCCTGGAGCCGGGGTAGGGCTAATGAAAAACTGTTTTTT CAWSRGRANEKLFF
TRBD2 TRBJ2-3 TRBV5-6 . TGTGCCAGCAGCTTAGCGGGAGGGCCGCGCACAGATACGCAGTATTTT CASSLAGGPRTDTQYF
. TRBJ2-2 TRBV5-1 . TGCGCCAGCAGCTTGGAGGGGGCGAACACCGGGGAGCTGTTTTTT CASSLEGANTGELFF
. TRBJ1-2 TRBV19 . TGTGCCAGTAGCTGGGGGGTATTCTATGGCTACACCTTC CASSWGVFYGYTF
TRBD2 TRBJ2-7 TRBV29-1 once TGCAGCGTTGAAGATACTAGCGGGAGAATCGAGCAGTACTTC CSVEDTSGRIEQYF
TRBD1 TRBJ2-1 TRBV9 . TGTGCCAGCAGCGTAGGAGGGGGCAAGGGGAACAATGAGCAGTTCTTC CASSVGGGKGNNEQFF
. TRBJ2-3 TRBV24-1 . TGTGCCACCAGTGACTCCCAGCGGTCAGATACGCAGTATTTT CATSDSQRSDTQYF
. TRBJ2-5 TRBV3-1/TRBV3-2 . TGTGCCAGCAGCCAAGAGAGAGTTTACGAAGAGACCCAGTACTTC CASSQERVYEETQYF
. TRBJ1-1 TRBV9 . TGTGCCAGCAGCGTAGCGGACACTGAAGCTTTCTTT CASSVADTEAFF
TRBD1 TRBJ1-3 TRBV2 . TGTGCCAGCAGGCCCGGACAGGGGGCCCCTCTCTCTGGAAACACCATATATTTT CASRPGQGAPLSGNTIYF
TRBD1 TRBJ1-1 TRBV27 few TGTGCCAGCAGTGCGACAGGGGCCAGTGAAGCTTTCTTT CASSATGASEAFF
. TRBJ1-5 TRBV6-1 . TGTGCCAGCAGTGAAAGGAGCAATCAGCCCCAGCATTTT CASSERSNQPQHF
TRBD2 TRBJ2-5 TRBV5-1 . TGCGCCAGCAGCTCGAACGGCGGGAGGGCCGGAGAGACCCAGTACTTC CASSSNGGRAGETQYF
TRBD2 TRBJ2-3 TRBV10-3 . TGTGCCATCAGTGAGTCGGTCTTAATTGCGGGGGGTGAAACAGATACGCAGTATTTT CAISESVLIAGGETDTQYF
. TRBJ1-5 TRBV10-3 . TGTGCCATCTCGTGGGGCGACATGGAGCCCCAGCATTTT CAISWGDMEPQHF
. TRBJ2-7 TRBV11-1 . TGTGCCAGCAGCTTAGCGGGGCCTAGCTCCTACGAGCAGTACTTC CASSLAGPSSYEQYF
TRBD1 TRBJ1-4 TRBV18 . TGTGCCAGCTCACCACCCGGGCAGGGGGCGCGAGAAAAACTGTTTTTT CASSPPGQGAREKLFF
TRBD2 TRBJ2-3 TRBV2 . TGTGCCCCGTCGCGGGAGGCTAGCACAGATACGCAGTATTTT CAPSREASTDTQYF
TRBD1 TRBJ2-3 TRBV27 . TGTGCCAGTGGCCGGGCCTCAGGGGGCCCCACAGATACGCAGTATTTT CASGRASGGPTDTQYF
. TRBJ1-1 TRBV9 . TGTGCCAGCAGCGTAGCCGAATGGATCACAGGGGAAGCTTTCTTT CASSVAEWITGEAFF
TRBD2 TRBJ2-3 TRBV5-4 . TGTGCCAGCAGCTCCTGGACTAGCGGGAGCCTTGATACGCAGTATTTT CASSSWTSGSLDTQYF
TRBD2 TRBJ2-1 TRBV7-6 . TGTGCCAGCAGCCCGGGGGGGGGAGGAAGCAATGAGCAGTTCTTC CASSPGGGGSNEQFF
TRBD1 TRBJ2-3 TRBV10-1 . TGCGCCAGCAGTGACTCCGGGACAGGGATAGATACGCAGTATTTT CASSDSGTGIDTQYF
. TRBJ1-4 TRBV29-1 . TGCAGCGTTGATAGGAGCCGAAGGAATGAAAAACTGTTTTTT CSVDRSRRNEKLFF
. TRBJ2-7 TRBV3-1/TRBV3-2 few TGTGCCAGCAGTCGAAGGGGGAGCGGTTCCTACGAGCAGTACTTC CASSRRGSGSYEQYF
TRBD1 TRBJ2-7 TRBV11-3 . TGTGCCAGCAGCCTTACAGGGGGCAGGGAGCAGTACTTC CASSLTGGREQYF
. TRBJ1-2 TRBV5-6 . TGTGCCAGCAGGACGGGAAATTGGGGAGGCTACACCTTC CASRTGNWGGYTF
TRBD1 TRBJ1-4 TRBV6-5 . TGTGCCAGCAGGCCTCACAGGGGGCGTGGTGAAAAACTGTTTTTT CASRPHRGRGEKLFF
. TRBJ1-4 TRBV6-1 . TGTGCCAGCAGTGAGCCCTTGAGGGAAAAACTGTTTTTT CASSEPLREKLFF
. TRBJ2-2 TRBV6-5 once TGTGCCAGCAGTTACTCGACACAGAACACCGGGGAGCTGTTTTTT CASSYSTQNTGELFF
. TRBJ2-6 TRBV27 . TGTGCCAGCACGCGGGGCTCTGGGGCCAACGTCCTGACTTTC CASTRGSGANVLTF
TRBD1 TRBJ1-1 TRBV6-1 . TGTGCCAGCAGTGACCCCCTCAGGGGGTCGGGCACTGAAGCTTTCTTT CASSDPLRGSGTEAFF
TRBD2 TRBJ2-1 TRBV5-5 . TGTGCCAGCAGCTACCCACCCGGGACTAGCGGGAGTCGATCCTACAATGAGCAGTTCTTC CASSYPPGTSGSRSYNEQFF
. TRBJ1-4 TRBV5-1 . TGCGCCAGCAGCCCGGGGTGGGCAGGCGAAAAACTGTTTTTT CASSPGWAGEKLFF
. TRBJ2-1 TRBV5-4 . TGTGCCAGCAGCAACTTGCGAGGATACGGGGGAACTGGGGATGAGCAGTTCTTC CASSNLRGYGGTGDEQFF
. TRBJ1-1 TRBV6-5 . TGTGCCAGCAGCTCTAGTTCAGGCGGTGAAGCTTTCTTT CASSSSSGGEAFF
. TRBJ1-4 TRBV5-1 . TGCGCCAGCAGCTTGGGACAGATTAATGAAAAACTGTTTTTT CASSLGQINEKLFF
TRBD1 TRBJ1-5 TRBV12-5 . TGTGCTAGTGGTTTGGTATACGGACAGGGCAATCAGCCCCAGCATTTT CASGLVYGQGNQPQHF
TRBD1 TRBJ1-1 TRBV2 . TGTGCCAGCAGTGAAGCGCTTCAGAGGGGGCGAGCTTTCTTT CASSEALQRGRAFF